Presented here are 3 T cell receptor beta chains from one specimen sequenced in a study of response to subunit inactivated influenza vaccine. MiXCR, run by TCRdb on the RT-PCR reads, gives a single entry per CDR3 protein. The sample includes approximately 530,000 distinct CDR3 sequences, about an eighth of them seen just once. The sample consisted of PBMCs from blood, taken roughly 48 days after vaccination. Receptors were obtained from a man aged 45-65 years who received an inactivated influenza vaccine.

This clonotype was recorded many times. The gene calls are TRBV5-1 and TRBJ2-7; a weak D match, TRBD2 (5 bases). The germline V and J ends were trimmed by 0 bases and 2 bases, with 6 bases remaining between them. CDR3 length: 13 amino acids. Germline V lookup: CDR1 SGHRS, CDR2 YFSETQ. CDR3 DNA sequence: TGCGCCAGCAGCTTGGAGGGAGCCTACGAGCAGTACTTC. Protein product: CASSLEGAYEQYF.

There are a few counts of this clonotype. This chain links TRBV7-9 with TRBJ2-5; possible D gene TRBD1, 5 bases. This CDR3 comprises 15 residues. Germline loops: CDR1 SEHNR, CDR2 FQNEAQ (reference sequence). Between the trimmed V and J ends, which lost 5 bases and 5 bases, there was a span of 18 bases. CDR3 amino acids: CASSRFLQGAETQYF. In DNA form, the CDR3 reads TGTGCCAGCAGCCGGTTCCTCCAGGGCGCGGAGACCCAGTACTTC. Together with reference TRBV7-9 and TRBJ2-5, the CDR3 gives the full variable domain: DTGVSQNPRHKITKRGQNVTFRCDPISEHNRLYWYRQTLGQGPEFLTYFQNEAQLEKSRLLSDRFSAERPKGSFSTLEIQRTEQGDSAMYLCASSRFLQGAETQYFGPGTRLLVL.

Of note for this clonotype: At one of its ends the junction is not consistent with the germline gene, which may arise from a read error. The CDR3 coding sequence is TGTGCCATCAGTTTGGGGTGGGGACCAATGACTGAGGCCAACGTCCTGACTTTC. Residues: CAISLGWGPMTEANVLTF. The chain joins TRBV2 to TRBJ2-6, with D tentatively TRBD1 or TRBD2 (5 bases each). Germline loops: CDR1 SNHLY, CDR2 FYNNEI. The CDR3 sequence is 18 residues long. Using reference TRBV2 and TRBJ2-6 for the parts outside the CDR3, the full variable domain is EPEVTQTPSHQVTQMGQEVILRCVPISNHLYFYWYRQILGQKVEFLVSFYNNEISEKSEIFDDQFSVERPDGSNFTLKIRSTKLEDSAMYFCAISLGWGPMTEANVLTFGAGSRLTVL.